This T cell receptor beta chain was sequenced in a study of control samples from healthy donors and cancer patients. Here immunoSEQ multiplex PCR was the method, and the copy in TCRdb shows in-frame clones only, minus some. The sample includes around 90,000 clones, more than 75% of them seen just once. V lost 6 bases, J lost 1 base, and 3 bases stayed unmatched. Germline lookup yields CDR1 LGHDT and CDR2 YNNKEL (reference sequence). This CDR3 has 14 residues. The clonotype comes from a woman in her forties in good health. Sequencing input: blood. J is TRBJ1-1 and V is TRBV3-1 (or the pseudogene TRBV3-2); 9 bases align to TRBD1. This CDR3 reads CASRRQGENTEAFF. As DNA, the CDR3 is TGTGCCAGCAGACGACAGGGGGAGAACACTGAAGCTTTCTTT.